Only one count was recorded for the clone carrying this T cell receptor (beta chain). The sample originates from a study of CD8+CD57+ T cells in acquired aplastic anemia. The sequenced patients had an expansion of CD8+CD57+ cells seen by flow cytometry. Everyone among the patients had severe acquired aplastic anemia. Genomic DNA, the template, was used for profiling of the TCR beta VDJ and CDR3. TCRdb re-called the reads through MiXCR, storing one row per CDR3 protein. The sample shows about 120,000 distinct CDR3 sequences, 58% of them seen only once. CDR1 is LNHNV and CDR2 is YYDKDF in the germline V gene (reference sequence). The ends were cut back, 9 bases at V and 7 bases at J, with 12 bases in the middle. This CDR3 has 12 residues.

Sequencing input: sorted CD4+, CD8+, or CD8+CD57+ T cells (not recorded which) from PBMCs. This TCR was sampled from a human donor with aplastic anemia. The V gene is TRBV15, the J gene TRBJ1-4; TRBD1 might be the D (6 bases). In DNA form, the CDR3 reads TGTGCCACAGGGGGGCTCACTGAAAAACTGTTTTTT. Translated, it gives CATGGLTEKLFF.